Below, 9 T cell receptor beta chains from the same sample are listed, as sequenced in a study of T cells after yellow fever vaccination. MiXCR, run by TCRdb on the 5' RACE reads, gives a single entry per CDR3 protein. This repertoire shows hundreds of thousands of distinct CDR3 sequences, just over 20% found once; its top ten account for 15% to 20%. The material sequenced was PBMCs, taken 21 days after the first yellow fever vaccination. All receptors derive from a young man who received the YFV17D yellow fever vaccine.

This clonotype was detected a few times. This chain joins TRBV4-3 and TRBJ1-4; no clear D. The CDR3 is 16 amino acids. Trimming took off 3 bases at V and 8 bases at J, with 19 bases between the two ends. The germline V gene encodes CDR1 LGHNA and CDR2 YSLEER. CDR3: CASSHGKDGWSEKLFF. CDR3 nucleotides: TGCGCCAGCAGCCACGGAAAGGACGGATGGTCGGAAAAACTGTTTTTT.

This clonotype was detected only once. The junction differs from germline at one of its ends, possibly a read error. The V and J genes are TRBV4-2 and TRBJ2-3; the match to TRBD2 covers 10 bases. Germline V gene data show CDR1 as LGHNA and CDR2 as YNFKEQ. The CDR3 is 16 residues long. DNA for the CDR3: TGTGCCAGCAGCCAAAGGAGCGGGGGGGGCTACGATACGCGGTATTTT. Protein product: CASSQRSGGGYDTRYF.

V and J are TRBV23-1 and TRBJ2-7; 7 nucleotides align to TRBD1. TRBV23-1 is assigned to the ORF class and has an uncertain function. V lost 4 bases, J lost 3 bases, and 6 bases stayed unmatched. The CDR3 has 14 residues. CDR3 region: CASSLTRDSYEQYF. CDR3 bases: TGCGCCAGCAGTCTAACCCGGGACAGCTACGAGCAGTACTTC.

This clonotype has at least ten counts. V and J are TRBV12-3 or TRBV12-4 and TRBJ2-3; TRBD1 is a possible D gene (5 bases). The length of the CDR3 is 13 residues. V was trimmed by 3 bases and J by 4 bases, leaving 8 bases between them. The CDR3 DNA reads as TGTGCCAGCAGTTTCTGGGGCCCAGATACGCAGTATTTT. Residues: CASSFWGPDTQYF.

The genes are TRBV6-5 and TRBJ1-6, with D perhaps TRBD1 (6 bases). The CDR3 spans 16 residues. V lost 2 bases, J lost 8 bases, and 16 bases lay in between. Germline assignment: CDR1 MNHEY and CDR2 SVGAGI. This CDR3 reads CASSYPTTRGDSPLHF. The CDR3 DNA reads TGTGCCAGCAGTTACCCCACAACCAGGGGTGATTCACCCCTCCACTTT.

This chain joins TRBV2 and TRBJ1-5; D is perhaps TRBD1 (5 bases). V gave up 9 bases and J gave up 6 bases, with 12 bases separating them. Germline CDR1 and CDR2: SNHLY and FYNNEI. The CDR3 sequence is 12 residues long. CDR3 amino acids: CASNTGGQPQHF. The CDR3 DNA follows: TGTGCCAGTAACACCGGGGGTCAGCCCCAGCATTTT. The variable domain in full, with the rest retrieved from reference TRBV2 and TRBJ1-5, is EPEVTQTPSHQVTQMGQEVILRCVPISNHLYFYWYRQILGQKVEFLVSFYNNEISEKSEIFDDQFSVERPDGSNFTLKIRSTKLEDSAMYFCASNTGGQPQHFGDGTRLSIL.

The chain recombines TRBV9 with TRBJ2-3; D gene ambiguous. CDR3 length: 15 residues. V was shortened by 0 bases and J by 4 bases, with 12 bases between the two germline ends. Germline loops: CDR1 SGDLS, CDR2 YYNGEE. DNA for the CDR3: TGTGCCAGCAGCGTAGGTATAGTGAGCGCAGATACGCAGTATTTT. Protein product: CASSVGIVSADTQYF.

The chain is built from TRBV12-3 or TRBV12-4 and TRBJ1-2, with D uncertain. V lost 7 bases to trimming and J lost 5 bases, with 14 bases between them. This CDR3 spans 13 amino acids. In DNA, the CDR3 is TGTGCCAGCAAAGCAGACTGGTTGTATGGCTACACCTTC. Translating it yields CASKADWLYGYTF.

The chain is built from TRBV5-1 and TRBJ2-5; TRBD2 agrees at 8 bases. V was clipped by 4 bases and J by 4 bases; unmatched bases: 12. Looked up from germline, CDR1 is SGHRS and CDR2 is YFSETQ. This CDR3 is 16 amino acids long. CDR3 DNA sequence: TGCGCCAGCAGCCGCTTCTCCGGTAGCGGGATAGAGACCCAGTACTTC. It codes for CASSRFSGSGIETQYF.